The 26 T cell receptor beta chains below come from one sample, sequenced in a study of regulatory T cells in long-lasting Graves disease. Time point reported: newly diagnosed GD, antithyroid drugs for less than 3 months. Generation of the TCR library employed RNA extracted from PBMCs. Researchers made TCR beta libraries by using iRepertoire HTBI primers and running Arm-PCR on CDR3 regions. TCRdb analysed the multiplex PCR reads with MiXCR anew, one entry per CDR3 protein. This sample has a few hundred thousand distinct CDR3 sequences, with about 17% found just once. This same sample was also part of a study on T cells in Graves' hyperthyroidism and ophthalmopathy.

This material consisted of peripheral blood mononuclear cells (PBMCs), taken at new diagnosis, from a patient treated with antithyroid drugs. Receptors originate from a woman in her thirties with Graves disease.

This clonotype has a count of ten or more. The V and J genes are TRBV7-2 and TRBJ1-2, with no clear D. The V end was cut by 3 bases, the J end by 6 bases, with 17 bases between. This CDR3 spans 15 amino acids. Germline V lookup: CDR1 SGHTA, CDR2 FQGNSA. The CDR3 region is CASSLDPSGVNGYTF. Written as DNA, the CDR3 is TGTGCCAGCAGCTTGGATCCCTCCGGGGTAAATGGCTACACCTTC.

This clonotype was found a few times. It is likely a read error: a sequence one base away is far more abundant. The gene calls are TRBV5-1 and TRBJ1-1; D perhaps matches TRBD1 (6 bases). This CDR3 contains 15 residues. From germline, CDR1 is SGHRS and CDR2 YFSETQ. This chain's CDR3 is CASSLSGAWNTGAFF. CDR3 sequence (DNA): TGTGCCAGCAGCTTATCAGGGGCCTGGAACACTGGAGCTTTCTTT.

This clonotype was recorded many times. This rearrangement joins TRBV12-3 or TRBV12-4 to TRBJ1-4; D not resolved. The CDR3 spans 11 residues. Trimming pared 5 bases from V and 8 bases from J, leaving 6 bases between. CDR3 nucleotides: TGTGCCAGCAGTCATGGGGAAAAACTGTTTTTT. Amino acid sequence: CASSHGEKLFF.

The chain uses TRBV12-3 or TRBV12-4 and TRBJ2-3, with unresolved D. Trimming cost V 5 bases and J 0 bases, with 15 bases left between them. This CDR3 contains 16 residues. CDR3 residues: CASSPGPGASTDTQYF. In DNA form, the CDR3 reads TGTGCCAGCAGTCCTGGTCCGGGTGCGAGCACAGATACGCAGTATTTT.

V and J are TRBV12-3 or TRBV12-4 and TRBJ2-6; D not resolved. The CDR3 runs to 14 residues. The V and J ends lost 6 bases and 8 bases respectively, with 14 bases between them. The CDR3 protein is CASSPRRATNVLTF. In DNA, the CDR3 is TGTGCCAGCAGCCCCCGTCGAGCCACCAACGTCCTGACTTTC.

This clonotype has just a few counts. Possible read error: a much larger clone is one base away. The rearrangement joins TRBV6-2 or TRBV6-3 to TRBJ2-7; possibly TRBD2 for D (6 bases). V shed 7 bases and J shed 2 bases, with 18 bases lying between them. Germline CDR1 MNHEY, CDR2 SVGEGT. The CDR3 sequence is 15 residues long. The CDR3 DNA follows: TGTGCCAGCACACAGGCGACTGGGAGGCCCTACGAGCAGTACTTC. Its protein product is CASTQATGRPYEQYF.

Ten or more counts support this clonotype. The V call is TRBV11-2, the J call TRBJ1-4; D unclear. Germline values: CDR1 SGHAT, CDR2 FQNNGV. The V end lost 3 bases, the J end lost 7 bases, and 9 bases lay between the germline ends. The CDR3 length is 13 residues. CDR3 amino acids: CASSFASVEKLFF. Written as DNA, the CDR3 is TGTGCCAGCAGCTTTGCTTCGGTTGAAAAACTGTTTTTT.

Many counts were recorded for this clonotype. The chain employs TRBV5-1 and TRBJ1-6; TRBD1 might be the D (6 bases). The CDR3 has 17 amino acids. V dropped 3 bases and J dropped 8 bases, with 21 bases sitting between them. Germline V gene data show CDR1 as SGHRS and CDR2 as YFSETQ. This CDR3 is CASSSREGGGPHSPLHF. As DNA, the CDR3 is TGCGCCAGCAGCTCCCGAGAGGGGGGGGGCCCACATTCACCCCTCCACTTT.

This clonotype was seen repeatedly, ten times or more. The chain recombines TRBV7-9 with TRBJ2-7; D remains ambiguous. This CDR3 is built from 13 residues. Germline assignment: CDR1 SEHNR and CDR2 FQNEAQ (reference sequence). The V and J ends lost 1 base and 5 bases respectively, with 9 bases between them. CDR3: CASSLVWQNEQYF. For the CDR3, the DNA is TGTGCCAGCAGCTTAGTATGGCAGAACGAGCAGTACTTC.

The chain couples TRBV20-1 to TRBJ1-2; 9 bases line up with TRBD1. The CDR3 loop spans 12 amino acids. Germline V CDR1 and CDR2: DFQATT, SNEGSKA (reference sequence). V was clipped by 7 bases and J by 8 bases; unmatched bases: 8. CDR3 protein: CSGYRDREGYTF. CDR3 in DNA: TGCAGTGGGTACCGGGACAGGGAAGGCTACACCTTC.

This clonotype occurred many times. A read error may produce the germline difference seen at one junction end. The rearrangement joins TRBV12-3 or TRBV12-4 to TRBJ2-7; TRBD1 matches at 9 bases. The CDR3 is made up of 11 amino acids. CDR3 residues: CASSLAGTGSF. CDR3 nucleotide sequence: TGTGCCAGCAGTTTGGCCGGGACAGGGAGCTTC.

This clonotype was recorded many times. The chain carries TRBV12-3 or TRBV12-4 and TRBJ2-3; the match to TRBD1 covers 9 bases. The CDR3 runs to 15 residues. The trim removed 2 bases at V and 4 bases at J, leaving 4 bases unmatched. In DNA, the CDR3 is TGTGCCAGCAGTTTATCTACAGGGGGCGCAGATACGCAGTATTTT. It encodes CASSLSTGGADTQYF.

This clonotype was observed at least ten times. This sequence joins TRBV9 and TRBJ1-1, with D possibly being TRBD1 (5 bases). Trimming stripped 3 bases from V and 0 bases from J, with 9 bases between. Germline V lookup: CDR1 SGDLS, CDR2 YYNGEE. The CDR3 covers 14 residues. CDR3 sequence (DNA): TGTGCCAGCAGCGCAGGACATTTGAACACTGAAGCTTTCTTT. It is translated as CASSAGHLNTEAFF.

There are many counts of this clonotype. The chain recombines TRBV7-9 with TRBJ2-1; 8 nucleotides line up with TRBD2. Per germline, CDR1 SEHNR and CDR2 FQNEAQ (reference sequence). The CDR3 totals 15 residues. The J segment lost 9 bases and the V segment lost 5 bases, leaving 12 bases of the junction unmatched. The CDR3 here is CASSALMRGASEQFF. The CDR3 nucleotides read TGTGCCAGCAGCGCCCTCATGCGGGGGGCCAGTGAGCAGTTCTTC.

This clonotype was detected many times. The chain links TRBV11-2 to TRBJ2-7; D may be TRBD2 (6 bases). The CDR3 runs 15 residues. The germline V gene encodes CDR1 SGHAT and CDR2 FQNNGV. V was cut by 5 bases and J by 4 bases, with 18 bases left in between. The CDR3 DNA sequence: TGTGCCAGCAGCAAACAAAATCGAGGAGGGTACGAGCAGTACTTC. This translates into CASSKQNRGGYEQYF.

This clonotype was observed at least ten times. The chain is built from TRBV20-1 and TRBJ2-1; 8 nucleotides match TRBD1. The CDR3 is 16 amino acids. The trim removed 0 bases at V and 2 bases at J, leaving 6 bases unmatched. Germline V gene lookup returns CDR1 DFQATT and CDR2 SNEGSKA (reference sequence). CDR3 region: CSAREFAQGAYNEQFF. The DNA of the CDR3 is TGCAGTGCTAGAGAATTCGCACAGGGGGCCTACAATGAGCAGTTCTTC.

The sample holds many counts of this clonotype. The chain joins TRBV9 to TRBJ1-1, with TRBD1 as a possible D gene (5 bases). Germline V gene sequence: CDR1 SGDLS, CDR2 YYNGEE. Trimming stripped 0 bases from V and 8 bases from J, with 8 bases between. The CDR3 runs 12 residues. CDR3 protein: CASSVERGEAFF. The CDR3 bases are TGTGCCAGCAGCGTAGAGAGGGGAGAAGCTTTCTTT.

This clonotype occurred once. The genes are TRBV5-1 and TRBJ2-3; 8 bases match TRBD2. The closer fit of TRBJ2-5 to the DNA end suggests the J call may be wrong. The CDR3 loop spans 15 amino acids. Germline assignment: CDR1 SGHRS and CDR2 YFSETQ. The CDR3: CASSSTRGGFETQYF. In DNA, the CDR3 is TGCGCCAGCAGCTCGACCCGGGGGGGCTTTGAGACCCAGTACTTC.

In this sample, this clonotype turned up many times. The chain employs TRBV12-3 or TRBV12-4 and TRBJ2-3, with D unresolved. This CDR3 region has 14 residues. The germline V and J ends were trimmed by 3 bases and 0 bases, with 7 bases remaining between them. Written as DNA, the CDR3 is TGTGCCAGCAGTTTCCGTTCAAGCACAGATACGCAGTATTTT. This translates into CASSFRSSTDTQYF.

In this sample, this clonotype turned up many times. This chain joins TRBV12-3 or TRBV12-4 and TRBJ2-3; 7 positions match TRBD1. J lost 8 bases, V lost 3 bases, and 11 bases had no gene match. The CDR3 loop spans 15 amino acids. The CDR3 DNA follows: TGTGCCAGCAGTTTCACAGGGGAACGGTTCGGTACGCAGTATTTT. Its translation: CASSFTGERFGTQYF.

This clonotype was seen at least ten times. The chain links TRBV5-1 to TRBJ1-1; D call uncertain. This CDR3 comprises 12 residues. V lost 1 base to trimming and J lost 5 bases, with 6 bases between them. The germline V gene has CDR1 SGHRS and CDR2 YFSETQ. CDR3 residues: CASSLFGTEAFF. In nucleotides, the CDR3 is TGCGCCAGCAGCTTGTTCGGAACTGAAGCTTTCTTT.

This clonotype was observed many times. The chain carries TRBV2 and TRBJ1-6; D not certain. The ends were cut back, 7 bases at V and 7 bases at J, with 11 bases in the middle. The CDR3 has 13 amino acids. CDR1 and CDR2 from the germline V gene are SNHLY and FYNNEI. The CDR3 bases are TGTGCCAGCAACCTGGACCTCAATTCACCCCTCCACTTT. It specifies CASNLDLNSPLHF.

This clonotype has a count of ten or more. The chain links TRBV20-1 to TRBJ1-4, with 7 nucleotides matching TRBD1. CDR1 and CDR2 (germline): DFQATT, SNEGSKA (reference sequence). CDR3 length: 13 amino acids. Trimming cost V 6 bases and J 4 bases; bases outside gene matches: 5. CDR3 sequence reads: CSAGTADNEKLFF. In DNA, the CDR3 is TGCAGTGCCGGGACAGCCGATAATGAAAAACTGTTTTTT.

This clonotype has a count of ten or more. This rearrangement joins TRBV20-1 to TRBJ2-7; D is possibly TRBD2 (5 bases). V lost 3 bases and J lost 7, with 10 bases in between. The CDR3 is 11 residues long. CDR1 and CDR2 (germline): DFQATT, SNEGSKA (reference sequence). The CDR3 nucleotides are TGCAGTGCTAGCACTTCGGGAGAGCAGTACTTC. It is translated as CSASTSGEQYF.

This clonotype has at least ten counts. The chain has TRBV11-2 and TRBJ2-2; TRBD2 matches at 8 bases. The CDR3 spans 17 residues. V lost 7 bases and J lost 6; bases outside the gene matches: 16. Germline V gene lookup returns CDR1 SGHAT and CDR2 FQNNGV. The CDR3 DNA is TGTGCCAGCATGAATTTGGGGGCGGGAGGAACACCCGGGGAGCTGTTTTTT. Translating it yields CASMNLGAGGTPGELFF.

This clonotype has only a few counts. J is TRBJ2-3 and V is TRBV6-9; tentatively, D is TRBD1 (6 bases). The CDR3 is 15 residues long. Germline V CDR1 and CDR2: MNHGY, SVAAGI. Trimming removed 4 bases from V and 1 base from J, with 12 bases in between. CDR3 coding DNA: TGTGCCAGCAGTTCCTTTGGGGGCCGCACAGATACGCAGTATTTT. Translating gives CASSSFGGRTDTQYF.